This T cell receptor beta chain emerged from a study of CD8 T cells in ankylosing spondylitis. Germline V gives CDR1 SGHTA, CDR2 FQGTGA. With V trimmed by 3 bases and J by 6 bases, 8 bases remained unmatched. The CDR3 is 15 amino acids. This clonotype has only a few counts. A quantitative 5'-RACE method, one with molecular barcodes, was used to make TCR beta libraries. TCRdb re-derived calls from the 5' RACE reads in MiXCR, one entry per CDR3 protein. The sample lists 250,000 to 300,000 distinct CDR3 sequences; 15% to 20% were seen once. Specimen: blood, either unsorted or a sorted T cell fraction (not recorded which). This rearrangement joins TRBV7-3 to TRBJ2-3; the match to TRBD2 covers 8 bases. The clonotype was recovered from a male donor with ankylosing spondylitis or in good health (not recorded which). CDR3 amino acids: CASSLGREVEDTQYF. DNA for the CDR3: TGTGCCAGCAGCTTGGGGCGGGAGGTTGAGGATACGCAGTATTTT.